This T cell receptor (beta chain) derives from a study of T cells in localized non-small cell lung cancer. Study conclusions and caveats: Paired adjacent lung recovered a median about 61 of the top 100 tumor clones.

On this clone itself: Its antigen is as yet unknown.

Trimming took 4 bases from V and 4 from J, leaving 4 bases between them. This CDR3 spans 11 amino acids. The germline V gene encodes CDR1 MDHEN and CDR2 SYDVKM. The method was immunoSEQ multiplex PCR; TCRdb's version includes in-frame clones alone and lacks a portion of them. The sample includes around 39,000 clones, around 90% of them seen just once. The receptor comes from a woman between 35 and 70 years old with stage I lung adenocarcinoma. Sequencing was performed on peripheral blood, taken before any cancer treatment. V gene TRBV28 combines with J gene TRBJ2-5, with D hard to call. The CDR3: CASSSRETQYF. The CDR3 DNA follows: TGTGCCAGCAGTTCGAGAGAGACCCAGTACTTC. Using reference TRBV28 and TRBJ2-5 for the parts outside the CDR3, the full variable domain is DVKVTQSSRYLVKRTGEKVFLECVQDMDHENMFWYRQDPGLGLRLIYFSYDVKMKEKGDIPEGYSVSREKKERFSLILESASTNQTSMYLCASSSRETQYFGPGTRLLVL.